These 16 T cell receptor beta chains were sequenced from one sample in a study of T cell clusters in autoimmune cytopenias. Multiplex touch-down PCR amplified TRB using TRB-A and TRB-B pools in one tube. TCRdb re-called the multiplex PCR reads and catalogs CDR3 proteins one per entry, DNA excluded. This repertoire includes 11,000 or so distinct CDR3 sequences. TRB was amplified from approximately 250 ng of peripheral blood genomic DNA per sample. The data also belong to a second study, concerning T cell repertoires in aging, cancer and after chemotherapy.

Material: peripheral blood. These TCRs come from a human donor in good health.

The chain joins TRBV5-3 to TRBJ2-7; TCRdb returns TRBD2, unconfirmable since there is no DNA. TRBV5-3 is placed among ORFs of uncertain function. The CDR3 runs 14 residues. CDR3 amino acids: CARRPGTNRYEQYF.

The chain combines TRBV18 with TRBJ1-6; TCRdb's D call, TRBD1, is unchecked because there is no DNA. Germline lookup yields CDR1 KGHSH and CDR2 LQKENI. The CDR3 is made up of 14 amino acids. CDR3 sequence: CASSRTGGRSPLHF. Supplemented by reference TRBV18 and TRBJ1-6, the full variable domain reads NAGVMQNPRHLVRRRGQEARLRCSPMKGHSHVYWYRQLPEEGLKFMVYLQKENIIDESGMPKERFSAEFPKEGPSILRIQQVVRGDSAAYFCASSRTGGRSPLHFGNGTRLTVT.

The chain uses TRBV6-5 and TRBJ2-5; absent DNA, TCRdb's TRBD2 call cannot be checked. CDR1 is MNHEY and CDR2 is SVGAGI in the germline V gene. CDR3 length equals 14 residues. CDR3 residues: CASSTAGGRETQYF.

This rearrangement joins TRBV5-4 to TRBJ2-5; TCRdb indicates TRBD1, and absent DNA this call remains unverified. This CDR3 contains 15 residues. Germline V gene data show CDR1 as SGHNT and CDR2 as YYREEE (reference sequence). This CDR3 is CASSPDREREETQYF.

This rearrangement joins TRBV27 to TRBJ1-1; TCRdb calls TRBD1, which cannot be checked without DNA. CDR1 and CDR2 (germline): MNHEY, SMNVEV (reference sequence). The CDR3 runs to 15 residues. This CDR3 is CASSPQGVVNTEAFF.

The rearrangement uses TRBV11-3 and TRBJ1-3. Per the germline V gene, CDR1 is SGHNT and CDR2 is YENEEA. The CDR3 has 15 residues. CDR3 loop: CASRSQRNSGNTIYF.

The CDR3: CAISEKNLLAGGQETQYF. J is TRBJ2-5 and V is TRBV10-3; TCRdb reports TRBD2, a call that lacks DNA to check it against. The V gene's germline CDR1 is ENHRY and CDR2 SYGVKD. The CDR3 is made up of 18 amino acids.

This chain links TRBV6-1 with TRBJ2-3. CDR1 is MNHNS and CDR2 is SASEGT in the germline V gene. The CDR3 totals 13 residues. The CDR3: CASRAGPDNTQYF.

The gene calls are TRBV15 and TRBJ2-1; as DNA is missing, the TRBD1 call by TCRdb cannot be tested. Germline CDR1 LNHNV, CDR2 YYDKDF (reference sequence). The CDR3 totals 18 residues. CDR3 sequence: CATSGLGMGRGTYNEQFF.

The chain carries TRBV29-1 and TRBJ1-2. The CDR3 totals 14 residues. From germline, CDR1 is SQVTM and CDR2 ANQGSEA. The chain's CDR3 is CSVEGRGGQYGYTF.

CDR3 sequence reads: CSVVQGVGPQHF. V usage is TRBV29-1 and J usage is TRBJ1-5; the TRBD1 assignment by TCRdb is unverifiable without DNA. Germline CDR1 and CDR2: SQVTM and ANQGSEA. The CDR3 length is 12 residues.

This sequence joins TRBV12-3 or TRBV12-4 and TRBJ1-2; TCRdb reports TRBD1, a call that lacks DNA to check it against. CDR3 length: 15 residues. CDR3 region: CASSPHRQQNYGYTF.

The J gene is TRBJ2-3, the V gene TRBV5-6; TCRdb calls TRBD2, which cannot be checked without DNA. Germline V gene sequence: CDR1 SGHDT, CDR2 YYEEEE. This CDR3 spans 17 amino acids. The CDR3 here is CASSLGPGLAGPDTQYF.

J is TRBJ2-3 and V is TRBV30; TCRdb indicates TRBD1, and absent DNA this call remains unverified. Germline assignment: CDR1 GTSNPN and CDR2 SVGIG (reference sequence). The CDR3 is 14 residues long. The CDR3 region is CAWSVAGGTDTQYF.

V and J are TRBV12-3 or TRBV12-4 and TRBJ2-2; TCRdb's D call of TRBD1 is untestable without DNA. This CDR3 is built from 15 residues. The CDR3 reads CASSYLGQGNGELFF.

This clonotype is labeled medium-sized based on frequency. The chain couples TRBV30 to TRBJ2-1; TCRdb's D call, TRBD2, is unchecked because there is no DNA. This CDR3 comprises 16 residues. Germline values: CDR1 GTSNPN, CDR2 SVGIG (reference sequence). CDR3 sequence: CAWSVPGLASYNEQFF.